This T cell receptor (beta chain) was identified in a study of T cell repertoires in cytomegalovirus infection. About the study: Well-studied HLA-B-restricted CMV epitopes were used in the study alongside recently identified HLA-C-restricted ones. It can be stated that public TCR beta signatures indicated CMV infection as well as a matching HLA type. Study-wide points: Ex vivo responses were dominated by HLA-C-restricted CMV-specific TCR beta clonotypes.

Of note for this clonotype: Its antigen is not identified.

Via MiXCR, TCRdb re-called the reads, giving one row per CDR3 protein. The table includes around 100,000 distinct CDR3 sequences, approximately 45% detected once. J lost 0 bases, V lost 4 bases, and 26 bases had no gene match. The CDR3 covers 22 residues. The material sequenced was CD8+ T cells from cultured PBMCs, taken from culture after CMV antigen stimulation. This sequence was found in a human donor in good health (CMV status not recorded). Some clones in this sample may be carry-over from other donors' samples. The V gene is TRBV12-3 or TRBV12-4, the J gene TRBJ2-7, with 8 bases aligning to TRBD2. CDR3 loop: CASSSPPSGRGNSGESSYEQYF. The CDR3 DNA reads TGTGCCAGCAGTTCGCCCCCGTCCGGCAGGGGTAATAGCGGGGAAAGCTCCTACGAGCAGTACTTC.